This TCR beta chain is from a study of T cell responses to AZD1222 COVID-19 vaccine. Study observations and caveats: The breadth and depth of Spike-specific TCRs increased once two AZD1222 doses had been given. Mapped onto spike, vaccine-associated CD4 TCRs spanned it and were dominant at 160-218 and 743-854.

As to this clone: Antigen: not known.

The assay was immunoSEQ multiplex PCR, and TCRdb's table has in-frame clones only and misses some. Of 90,000 to 120,000 clones in the sample, over 70% were seen once. Germline CDR1 reads MNHNS; CDR2 reads SASEGT. V lost 2 bases and J lost 5, with 9 bases in between. This CDR3 region has 13 residues. The rearrangement links TRBV6-1 to TRBJ1-2; perhaps TRBD1 as D (6 bases). The starting material was peripheral blood, obtained on day 0 of AZD1222 vaccination. The source of this sequence is an adult in good health. The CDR3 sequence: CASSERGAYGYTF. In nucleotides, the CDR3 is TGTGCCAGCAGTGAACGGGGGGCGTATGGCTACACCTTC.